This TCR beta chain is from a study of T cells in Graves' hyperthyroidism and ophthalmopathy (dated by TCRdb to 2018 to 2020). Concerning the study at large: Peripheral blood samples were taken at the time of initial diagnosis, prior to any treatment. To identify TCR V-J signatures that set the groups apart, the researchers used a discovery cohort of more than 95 patients, made up of under 45 with Graves' ophthalmopathy and 57 with stable Graves' hyperthyroidism. Prospective prediction of ophthalmopathy was tested in an independent validation cohort consisting of some 18 hyperthyroidism patients and 15 or so patients who later progressed to ophthalmopathy. The approximately 98 discovery patients were randomly divided into training and test sets at a 7:3 ratio. Thyroid tissue and blood T-cell repertoires from about six Graves' hyperthyroidism patients were also compared in the study. Once sampling was done, hyperthyroidism patients were given methimazole at a starting dose of 30 mg daily, whereas ophthalmopathy patients were given high-dose intravenous methylprednisolone. According to the paper, TCR Vbeta CDR3 sequencing was carried out on 120 to 150 peripheral blood samples, which came from 40 to 45 ophthalmopathy, 80 or so hyperthyroidism and some 17 progressor patients.

Looking up the germline V gene yields CDR1 SNHLY and CDR2 FYNNEI. The junction shows trimming of 4 bases on V and 5 bases on J, plus 14 bases between the germline ends. Inclusive of the bounding cysteine and phenylalanine, the CDR3 is 14 residues long. Of the read, only the CDR3 DNA is kept; its 42 bases are in frame from base 1. In the ophthalmopathy patients, disease was moderately to severely active, with a Clinical Activity Score of 3 or more, a NOSPECS grade of 4 or more, and a duration of less than 3 months. The study excluded patients with uncontrolled infections, other autoimmune diseases, pregnancy or lactation. Diagnoses were established on the basis of clinical symptoms, serum thyroxine and TRAb, thyroid ultrasound, and orbital computed tomography. PBMCs were isolated from 7.5 to 10 ml of fresh peripheral blood by Ficoll-Paque density gradient centrifugation. Total RNA was extracted with Trizol reagent, and quality was checked on an Agilent 2100 Bioanalyzer.

This clonotype has a count of ten or more. There is no known antigen for this receptor. No base quality information exists; no much larger clone differs at one position. The TCR beta CDR3 regions were amplified from the RNA transcripts. The TCR CDR3 was subjected to a first round of RT-PCR using the HTBI primer set and the Qiagen OneStep RT-PCR kit. The libraries were constructed in a second round of multiplex PCR and then size-selected and purified. Sequencing of the libraries was done on an Illumina HiSeq2000 using paired-end 100 bp reads. Per the authors' processing: Raw data were processed with SOAPnuke, discarding reads with adapters, uncalled bases, mean Phred below 15, or no exact constant-primer or identifier match. COPE v1.2.5 was used to merge high-quality paired reads, and clonotypes were defined as unique nucleotide sequences. MiTCR v1.1 was used to align clonotypes to the IMGT TRBV, TRBD and TRBJ reference segments. Only V-J combinations with frequency above 0.0001, covering 99% to 99.2% of repertoires, were analysed. A TCS score was defined as the ratio between F50 (clonal expansion) and ExV (chaos), using BLOSUM62-based TCRdist between CDR3 peptides within each V-J. Welch's t-statistics and random forest reduced fewer than 600 V-J features to around 14, which were used in a naive Bayes classifier (R e1071). In-frame beta chains were kept once TCRdb had trimmed the public reads at Q25 with fastp and called clones with MiXCR. Identical CDR3 protein sequences are pooled into one entry, listed with their most common genes and DNA. TCRdb's processing, not the authors', yielded these V and J calls. This sample comprises 450,000 to 500,000 distinct CDR3 sequences, around a fifth of them detected only once. The ten largest clones capture around 54% of the sample.

Results and caveats for the whole study, not just this receptor: In validation, the model predicted progression to ophthalmopathy with about 71% sensitivity and approximately 74% specificity, a median of 6.5 months before onset. Ophthalmopathy was separated from stable hyperthyroidism by a 13 V-J signature model, with around 88% sensitivity and about 81% specificity obtained in cross-validation and 80%/75% obtained in testing. Most expanded thyroid clonotypes (frequency above 0.001) were also found in blood, which suggests that blood repertoires may mirror thyroid immune responses. Sample size was not statistically predetermined, and investigators were not blinded to group allocation.

The TCR was taken from a woman aged 70 to 79 with Graves' ophthalmopathy. Rearrangement joined TRBV2 to TRBJ1-2; the best D guess is TRBD1, with 6 bases matching. What was sequenced was blood. For the CDR3, the sequence is CASSGAGAEYGYTF. The DNA sequence is as follows: TGTGCCAGCAGTGGTGCGGGGGCGGAGTATGGCTACACCTTC.